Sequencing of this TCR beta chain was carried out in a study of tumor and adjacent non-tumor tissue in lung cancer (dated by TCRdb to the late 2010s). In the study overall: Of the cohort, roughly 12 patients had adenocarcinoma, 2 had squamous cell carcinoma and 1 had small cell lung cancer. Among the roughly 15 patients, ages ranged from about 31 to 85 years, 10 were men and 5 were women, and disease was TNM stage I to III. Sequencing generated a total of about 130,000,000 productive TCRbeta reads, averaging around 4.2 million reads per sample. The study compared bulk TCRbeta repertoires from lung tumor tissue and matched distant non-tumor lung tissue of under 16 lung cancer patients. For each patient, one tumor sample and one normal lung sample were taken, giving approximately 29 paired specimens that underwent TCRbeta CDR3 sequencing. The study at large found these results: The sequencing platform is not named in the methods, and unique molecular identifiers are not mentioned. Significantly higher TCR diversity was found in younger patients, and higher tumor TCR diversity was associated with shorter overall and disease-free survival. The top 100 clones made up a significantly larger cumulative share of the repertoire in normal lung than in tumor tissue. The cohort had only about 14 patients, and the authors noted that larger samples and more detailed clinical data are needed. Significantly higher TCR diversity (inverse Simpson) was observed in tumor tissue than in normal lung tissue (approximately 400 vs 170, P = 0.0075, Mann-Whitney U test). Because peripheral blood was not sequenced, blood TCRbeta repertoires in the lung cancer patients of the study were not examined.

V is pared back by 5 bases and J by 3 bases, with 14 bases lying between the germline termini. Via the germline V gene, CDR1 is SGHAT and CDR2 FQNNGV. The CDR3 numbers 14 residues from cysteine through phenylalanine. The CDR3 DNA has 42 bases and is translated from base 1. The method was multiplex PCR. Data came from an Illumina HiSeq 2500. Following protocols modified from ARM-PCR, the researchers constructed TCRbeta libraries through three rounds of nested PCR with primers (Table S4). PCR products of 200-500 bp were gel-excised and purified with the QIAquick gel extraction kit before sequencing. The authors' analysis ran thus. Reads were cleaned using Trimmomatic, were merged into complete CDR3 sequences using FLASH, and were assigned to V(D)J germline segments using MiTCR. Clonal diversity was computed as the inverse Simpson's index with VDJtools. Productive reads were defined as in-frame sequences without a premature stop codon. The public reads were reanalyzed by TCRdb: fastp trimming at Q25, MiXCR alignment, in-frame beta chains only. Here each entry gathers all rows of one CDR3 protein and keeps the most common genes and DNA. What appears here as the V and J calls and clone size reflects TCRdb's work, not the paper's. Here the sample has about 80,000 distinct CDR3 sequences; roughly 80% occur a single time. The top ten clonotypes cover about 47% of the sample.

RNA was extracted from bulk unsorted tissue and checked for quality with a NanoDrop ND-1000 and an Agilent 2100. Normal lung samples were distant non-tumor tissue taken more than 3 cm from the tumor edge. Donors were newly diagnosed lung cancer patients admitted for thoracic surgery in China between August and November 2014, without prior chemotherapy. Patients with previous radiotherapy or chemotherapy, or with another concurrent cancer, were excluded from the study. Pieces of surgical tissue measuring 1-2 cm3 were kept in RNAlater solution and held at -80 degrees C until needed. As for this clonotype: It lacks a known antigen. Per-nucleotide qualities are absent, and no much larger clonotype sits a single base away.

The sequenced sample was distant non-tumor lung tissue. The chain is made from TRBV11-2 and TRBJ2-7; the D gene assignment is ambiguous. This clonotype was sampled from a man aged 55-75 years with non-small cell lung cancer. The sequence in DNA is TGTGCCAGCAGCGTACTGTATAGCTTCTACGAGCAGTACTTC. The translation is CASSVLYSFYEQYF.